The rows below give T cell receptor beta chains drawn from one sample of a study of blood T cells in healthy people across ages. Each CDR3 protein is one row after TCRdb ran MiXCR on the 5' RACE reads. The repertoire has 540,000 or so distinct CDR3 sequences, 24% of them found once; the top ten carry just over 8.5%. The same sample was also studied in work on T cells of mothers and their children.

Sequencing was done on a sample of blood. The receptors here all came from a boy younger than 18 in good health. CDR3s include the opening cysteine and the closing phenylalanine or tryptophan. The D gene is left open where the match is weak. Clone size is shown for a subset of rows, as once, few, many or a class of expanded clone.

>-|TRBV6-6|-|TRBJ2-5
CASSYVSGQETQYF
TGTGCCAGCAGTTACGTCTCGGGACAAGAGACCCAGTACTTC
>-|TRBV20-1|-|TRBJ1-4
CSTGRKNEKLFF
TGCAGTACAGGGAGGAAAAATGAAAAACTGTTTTTT
>-|TRBV7-9|-|TRBJ2-2
CASSHMNTGELFF
TGTGCCAGCAGCCACATGAACACCGGGGAGCTGTTTTTT
>-|TRBV7-9|TRBD2|TRBJ2-7
CASSPLLAGSSYEQYF
TGTGCCAGCAGCCCATTGCTAGCGGGGTCCTCCTACGAGCAGTACTTC
>-|TRBV28|TRBD1|TRBJ2-7
CASSPGTGDQTYEQYF
TGTGCCAGCAGTCCCGGGACAGGGGACCAAACCTACGAGCAGTACTTC
>few|TRBV19|-|TRBJ1-3
CASSYREAGNTIYF
TGTGCCAGTAGCTACAGGGAGGCTGGAAACACCATATATTTT
>-|TRBV6-1|-|TRBJ2-7
CASSERDTRVREQYF
TGTGCCAGCAGTGAACGGGATACCCGGGTGCGCGAGCAGTACTTC
>few|TRBV28|-|TRBJ2-6
CASSLDLRGGANVLTF
TGTGCCAGCAGTCTGGACCTCAGGGGTGGGGCCAACGTCCTGACTTTC
>few|TRBV7-2|TRBD2|TRBJ2-3
CTSSLTSGGADTQYF
TGTACCAGCAGCTTAACTAGCGGGGGGGCGGATACGCAGTATTTT
>-|TRBV7-2|-|TRBJ1-6
CASRGIRQGGSPLHF
TGTGCCAGCAGGGGAATCCGGCAGGGCGGTTCACCCCTCCACTTT
>-|TRBV5-5|TRBD1|TRBJ1-4
CASSSPQGWGEKLFF
TGTGCCAGCAGCTCCCCACAGGGGTGGGGTGAAAAACTGTTTTTT
>many|TRBV9|TRBD1|TRBJ1-4
CASSPDRGNEKLFF
TGTGCCAGCAGCCCGGACAGGGGTAATGAAAAACTGTTTTTT
>-|TRBV18|TRBD2|TRBJ2-5
CASSPLAGGIQETQYF
TGTGCCAGCTCACCGCTAGCGGGAGGGATACAAGAGACCCAGTACTTC
>-|TRBV20-1|-|TRBJ2-7
CSHRDSNYEQYF
TGCAGTCACCGGGACTCGAACTACGAGCAGTACTTC
>-|TRBV7-8|TRBD1|TRBJ2-2
CGTGTGVTGELFF
TGTGGCACCGGGACAGGGGTCACCGGGGAGCTGTTTTTT
>few|TRBV6-6|-|TRBJ2-1
CASSYTRDPLDEQFF
TGTGCCAGCAGTTATACCCGGGACCCCCTTGATGAGCAGTTCTTC
>few|TRBV7-3|-|TRBJ2-3
CASSQGSADTQYF
TGTGCCAGCAGCCAAGGGTCCGCCGATACGCAGTATTTT
>-|TRBV28|-|TRBJ1-4
CASSLRELATNEKLFF
TGTGCCAGCAGTTTGAGGGAGCTTGCAACTAATGAAAAACTGTTTTTT
>-|TRBV2|TRBD1|TRBJ1-5
CASSRGQGKDQPQHF
TGTGCCAGCAGCCGCGGACAGGGAAAGGATCAGCCCCAGCATTTT
>-|TRBV28|-|TRBJ1-2
CASSFTRDYGYTF
TGTGCCAGCAGTTTCACACGGGACTATGGCTACACCTTC
>few|TRBV7-3|-|TRBJ1-5
CASSPRAPQHF
TGTGCCAGCAGCCCCCGGGCGCCCCAGCATTTT
>-|TRBV14|-|TRBJ2-5
CASSQGFGESGVEETQYF
TGTGCCAGCAGCCAGGGGTTTGGAGAATCGGGAGTCGAAGAGACCCAGTACTTC
>few|TRBV7-7|-|TRBJ2-1
CASSLTTDNEQFF
TGTGCTAGCAGCTTAACTACAGACAATGAGCAGTTCTTC
>-|TRBV11-2|TRBD2|TRBJ2-1
CASRLAGGGYNEQFF
TGTGCCAGCAGACTAGCGGGGGGAGGATACAATGAGCAGTTCTTC
>many|TRBV7-2|TRBD2|TRBJ2-7
CASSPGSGSLSYEQYF
TGTGCCAGCAGCCCTGGTAGCGGGAGCTTATCCTACGAGCAGTACTTC
>-|TRBV5-1|-|TRBJ2-1
CASSPKDGYNEQFF
TGCGCCAGCAGCCCAAAGGACGGCTACAATGAGCAGTTCTTC
>many|TRBV28|TRBD1|TRBJ1-2
CASSLTLGQGEYGYTF
TGTGCCAGCAGTTTGACTCTGGGACAGGGGGAATATGGCTACACCTTC
>few|TRBV30|-|TRBJ1-1
CAWREIPVEAFF
TGTGCCTGGAGAGAGATACCCGTTGAAGCTTTCTTT
>-|TRBV4-3|TRBD1|TRBJ1-5
CASSQDISDRGGQPQHF
TGCGCCAGCAGCCAAGATATATCAGACAGGGGAGGCCAGCCCCAGCATTTT
>few|TRBV27|TRBD2|TRBJ2-1
CASSVSGTRNEQFF
TGTGCCAGCAGCGTGAGCGGGACTCGAAATGAGCAGTTCTTC
>few|TRBV29-1|-|TRBJ2-3
CSVPEDGLTDTQYF
TGCAGCGTGCCCGAAGACGGGCTCACAGATACGCAGTATTTT
>-|TRBV3-1|-|TRBJ2-5
CASSQSRLQETQYF
TGTGCCAGCAGCCAGTCTCGCCTCCAAGAGACCCAGTACTTC
>-|TRBV30|TRBD1|TRBJ2-7
CAWTQSRGQGYNEQYF
TGTGCCTGGACCCAAAGCCGGGGACAGGGATACAACGAGCAGTACTTC
>-|TRBV10-3|TRBD2|TRBJ2-2
CAISGFGGSGELFF
TGTGCCATCAGTGGATTCGGGGGGTCCGGGGAGCTGTTTTTT
>-|TRBV7-9|-|TRBJ2-7
CASRSQDYEQYF
TGTGCCAGCAGATCACAGGACTACGAGCAGTACTTC
>-|TRBV7-2|TRBD2|TRBJ2-3
CASSLLAGVTDTQYF
TGTGCCAGCAGCTTACTAGCGGGAGTAACAGATACGCAGTATTTT
>few|TRBV7-2|-|TRBJ2-5
CASSRNYQETQYF
TGTGCCAGTTCTCGGAACTACCAAGAGACCCAGTACTTC
>-|TRBV29-1|-|TRBJ2-1
CSVAGTLSYNEQFF
TGCAGCGTTGCAGGGACACTCTCCTACAATGAGCAGTTCTTC
>-|TRBV19|-|TRBJ2-7
CASSGTDSYEQYF
TGTGCCAGTAGTGGGACGGACAGCTACGAGCAGTACTTC
>-|TRBV20-1|-|TRBJ2-5
CSAAGGGGTQYF
TGCAGTGCTGCCGGGGGAGGAGGGACCCAGTACTTC
>-|TRBV11-2|-|TRBJ1-1
CASSPREVWMNTEAFF
TGTGCCAGCAGCCCTCGCGAGGTATGGATGAACACTGAAGCTTTCTTT
>few|TRBV28|-|TRBJ1-5
CASSLRGTSNQPQHF
TGTGCCAGCAGTTTAAGGGGCACAAGCAATCAGCCCCAGCATTTT
>-|TRBV12-3/TRBV12-4|TRBD1|TRBJ1-6
CASSQTGGVTPLHF
TGTGCCAGCAGTCAAACAGGGGGAGTGACTCCCCTCCACTTT
>-|TRBV7-2|-|TRBJ1-2
CASSLGAVNYGYTF
TGTGCCAGCAGCTTAGGAGCTGTTAACTATGGCTACACCTTC
>-|TRBV20-1|-|TRBJ2-3
CSATGLRTDTQYF
TGCAGTGCTACGGGACTTCGCACAGATACGCAGTATTTT
>few|TRBV5-1|TRBD1|TRBJ2-1
CASSLRQGVTNEQFF
TGCGCCAGCAGCTTGAGGCAGGGGGTTACAAATGAGCAGTTCTTC
>-|TRBV13|TRBD2|TRBJ2-7
CASSQGLAGGHYEQYF
TGTGCCAGCAGCCAGGGACTAGCGGGGGGGCATTACGAGCAGTACTTC
>few|TRBV7-9|-|TRBJ1-1
CASSLPALGVRVNTEAFF
TGTGCCAGCAGCTTACCCGCTCTTGGGGTAAGGGTGAACACTGAAGCTTTCTTT